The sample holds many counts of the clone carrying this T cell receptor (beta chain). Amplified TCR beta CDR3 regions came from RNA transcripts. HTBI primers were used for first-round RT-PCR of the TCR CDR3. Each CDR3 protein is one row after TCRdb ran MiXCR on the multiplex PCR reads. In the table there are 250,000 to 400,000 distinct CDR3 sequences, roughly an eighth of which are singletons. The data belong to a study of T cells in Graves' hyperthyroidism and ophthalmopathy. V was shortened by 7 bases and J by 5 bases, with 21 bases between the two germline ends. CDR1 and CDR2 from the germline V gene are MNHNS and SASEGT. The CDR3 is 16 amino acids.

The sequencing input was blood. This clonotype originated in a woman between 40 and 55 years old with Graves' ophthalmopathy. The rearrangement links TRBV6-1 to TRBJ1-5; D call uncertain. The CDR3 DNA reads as TGTGCCAGCATCTCATCCGCCTGGCGGTCTGATCAGCCCCAGCATTTT. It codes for CASISSAWRSDQPQHF.